This T cell receptor (beta chain) originates from a study of metastatic and nonmetastatic thyroid tumors. Study at large: Malignant and benign thyroid patients had repertoires compared in peripheral blood and tumor or nodule tissue. Study results and limitations: In blood and tumor, TCR beta diversity was reportedly significantly higher in malignant thyroid tumors than in benign nodules.

The CDR3 runs to 14 residues. The V and J ends lost 10 bases and 2 bases respectively, with 17 bases between them. Germline-derived CDR1 and CDR2 are MNHNS and SASEGT. Each patient went into thyroid surgery without having received any treatment. The table lists this clone with a few counts. As yet, its antigen is unknown. In the authors' methods: What underpinned the distant-metastasis classifier for papillary thyroid cancer was the set of CDR3 differences across clinicopathological groups. TCRdb re-called the PCR reads via MiXCR. TCRdb assigned the V and J calls; the authors' analysis was not used. Of around 15,000 clones listed, 15% to 17% are singletons.

V usage is TRBV6-1 and J usage is TRBJ1-2; no clear D. The TCR was taken from a female donor with papillary thyroid cancer or a benign thyroid nodule (not recorded which). Some clones in this sample may be carry-over from other donors' samples. The material sequenced was blood. The CDR3 loop reads CANREASGNYGYTF. The CDR3 bases are TGTGCCAACAGAGAAGCGAGTGGGAACTATGGCTACACCTTC.